This TCR beta chain was identified in a study of blood T cell repertoires in COVID-19. Study-wide background: Nucleic acid was either cDNA or gDNA, and it came from T cells, B-cell-depleted T cells, or PBMCs.

Per the original data handling: Reference gene primers were amplified, and this amplification served to estimate nucleated cell counts. Sequenced by immunoSEQ multiplex PCR; TCRdb stores in-frame clones only, minus some. V, J and clone size reflect that table, while D and trimming were determined from the DNA. The repertoire holds roughly 200,000 clones, with about 84% as singletons. Germline loops: CDR1 SEHNR, CDR2 FQNEAQ (reference sequence). The trim removed 4 bases at V and 2 bases at J, leaving 11 bases unmatched. This CDR3 has 17 amino acids. Patients at the Seattle site were enrolled during active infection and followed longitudinally.

The sample consisted of peripheral blood. The chain is built from TRBV7-9 and TRBJ2-1; TRBD2 aligns across 7 bases. The source is a woman at least 80 years old with COVID-19, enrolled during active disease. CDR3 nucleotide sequence: TGTGCCAGCAGCTCACGCATCCCTAGCGGTACCTACAATGAGCAGTTCTTC. Translated: CASSSRIPSGTYNEQFF.